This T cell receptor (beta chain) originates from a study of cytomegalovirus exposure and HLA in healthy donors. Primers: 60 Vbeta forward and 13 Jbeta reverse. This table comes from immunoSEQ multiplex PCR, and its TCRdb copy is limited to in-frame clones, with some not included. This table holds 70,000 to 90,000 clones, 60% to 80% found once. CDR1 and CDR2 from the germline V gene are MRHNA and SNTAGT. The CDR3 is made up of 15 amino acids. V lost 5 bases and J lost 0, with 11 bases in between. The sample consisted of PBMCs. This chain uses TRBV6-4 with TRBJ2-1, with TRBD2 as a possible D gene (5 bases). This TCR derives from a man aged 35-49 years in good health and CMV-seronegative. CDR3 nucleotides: TGTGCCAGCAGTTTGACTGGGAGCTCCTACAATGAGCAGTTCTTC. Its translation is CASSLTGSSYNEQFF.